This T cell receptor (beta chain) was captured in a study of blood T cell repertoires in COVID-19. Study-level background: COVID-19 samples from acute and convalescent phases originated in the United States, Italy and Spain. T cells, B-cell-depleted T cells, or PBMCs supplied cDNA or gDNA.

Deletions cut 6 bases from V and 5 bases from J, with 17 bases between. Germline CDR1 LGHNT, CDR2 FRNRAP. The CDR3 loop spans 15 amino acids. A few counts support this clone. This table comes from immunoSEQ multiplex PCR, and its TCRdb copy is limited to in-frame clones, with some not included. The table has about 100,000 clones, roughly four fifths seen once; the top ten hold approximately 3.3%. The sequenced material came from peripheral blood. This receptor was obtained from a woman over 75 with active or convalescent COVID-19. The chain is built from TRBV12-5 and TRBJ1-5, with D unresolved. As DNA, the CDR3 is TGTGCTAGTGGCAACACCGGAAGGGAGGATCAGCCCCAGCATTTT. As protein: CASGNTGREDQPQHF.